The clone carrying this TCR beta chain has at least ten counts. What it binds is not known. TCRdb called the 5' RACE reads again in MiXCR, with one record for every CDR3 protein. The table records 150,000 or so distinct CDR3 sequences, around 3.5% of them present only once. The record originates from a study of identical twins. Findings and limits, study-wide: The conclusions drew on cross-sectional statistical analysis instead of tracking the same donors. Invariant T cells like MAIT and iNKT could partly confound the zero-insertion analyses. Out-of-frame alpha sequences common to twins exhibited an excess of low generation probability.

Germline CDR1 is SEHNR and CDR2 is FQNEAQ (reference sequence). The CDR3 runs to 13 residues. The V end lost 5 bases, the J end lost 5 bases, and 12 bases lay between the germline ends. The rearrangement links TRBV7-9 to TRBJ2-5; unclear D gene. The specimen sequenced was memory T cells sorted from blood. This receptor was taken from a man younger than 35 in good health. The CDR3 region is CASSLVAVETQYF. The DNA for the CDR3 is TGTGCCAGCAGCCTCGTTGCGGTGGAGACCCAGTACTTC.